Sequencing of this T cell receptor (beta chain) was carried out in a study of T cell repertoires in cytomegalovirus infection. Study-wide background: Public signatures in TCR beta pointed to CMV infection and matching HLA type. Study-wide results and caveats: Cumulative public TCR beta family frequency identified CMV carriers with the relevant HLA. CMV-specific HLA-C-restricted TCR beta clonotypes dominated the ex vivo response.

This clonotype was counted at least ten times. As yet, its antigen is unknown. V lost 2 bases, J lost 3 bases, and 7 bases lay in between. The CDR3 is 14 amino acids. CDR1 is SGHDN and CDR2 is FVKESK in the germline V gene. TCRdb fed the reads into MiXCR, producing one record per CDR3 protein. The sample consists of under 200,000 distinct CDR3 sequences, 8.5% to 10% of them appearing once. This TCR derives from a human donor in good health (CMV status not recorded). Some clones in this sample may be carry-over from other donors' samples. Sequencing was carried out using PBMCs. The chain couples TRBV14 to TRBJ2-2; no firm D call. The CDR3 sequence: CASSQLFDTGELFF. In nucleotides, the CDR3 is TGTGCCAGCAGCCAATTGTTTGACACCGGGGAGCTGTTTTTT. Full variable domain (rest looked up from reference TRBV14 and TRBJ2-2): EAGVTQFPSHSVIEKGQTVTLRCDPISGHDNLYWYRRVMGKEIKFLLHFVKESKQDESGMPNNRFLAERTGGTYSTLKVQPAELEDSGVYFCASSQLFDTGELFFGEGSRLTVL.